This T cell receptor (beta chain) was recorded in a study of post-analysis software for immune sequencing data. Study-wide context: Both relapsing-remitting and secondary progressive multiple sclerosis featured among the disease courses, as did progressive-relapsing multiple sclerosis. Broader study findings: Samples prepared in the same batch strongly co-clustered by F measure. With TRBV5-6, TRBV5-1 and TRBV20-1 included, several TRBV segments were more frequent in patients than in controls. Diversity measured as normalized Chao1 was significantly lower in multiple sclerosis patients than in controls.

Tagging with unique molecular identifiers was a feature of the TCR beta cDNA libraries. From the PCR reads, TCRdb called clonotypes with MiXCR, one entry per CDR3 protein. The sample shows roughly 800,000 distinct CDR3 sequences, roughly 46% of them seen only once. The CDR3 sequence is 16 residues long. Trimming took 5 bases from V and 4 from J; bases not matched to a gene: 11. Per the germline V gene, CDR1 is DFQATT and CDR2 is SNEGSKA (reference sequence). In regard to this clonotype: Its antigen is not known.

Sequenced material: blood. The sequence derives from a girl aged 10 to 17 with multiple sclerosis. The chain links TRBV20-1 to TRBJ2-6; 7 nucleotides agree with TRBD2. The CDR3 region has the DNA TGCAGTGCTCCTGAGAGGGGCGGGGGAGGGGCCAACGTCCTGACTTTC. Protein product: CSAPERGGGGANVLTF.